The 23 T cell receptor beta chains in this list originate from one sample, sequenced in a study of shared clonotypes between healthy human individuals. The naive CD8 fraction comprised CD45RO-negative cells positively selected for CCR7 and excluded terminally differentiated effector memory CD45RA+ cells. The protocol was immunoSEQ multiplex PCR, while the TCRdb copy is restricted to in-frame clones and leaves out a portion. The table shows millions of clones, with about 95% occurring only once. Sequenced: naive CD8+ T cells sorted from blood. Receptors were obtained from a man aged 18 to 35 in good health.

V and J are TRBV9 and TRBJ2-7, with 8 bases identical to TRBD1. CDR3 length equals 16 residues. Germline-derived CDR1 and CDR2 are SGDLS and YYNGEE. V lost 3 bases, J lost 0 bases, and 8 bases stayed unmatched. CDR3 nucleotides: TGTGCCAGCAGCGCCACCGGGGACAGGAGCTCCTACGAGCAGTACTTC. The encoded protein is CASSATGDRSSYEQYF. The variable domain in full, completed from reference TRBV9 and TRBJ2-7, reads DSGVTQTPKHLITATGQRVTLRCSPRSGDLSVYWYQQSLDQGLQFLIQYYNGEERAKGNILERFSAQQFPDLHSELNLSSLELGDSALYFCASSATGDRSSYEQYFGPGTRLTVT.

The chain's CDR3 is CASIPTGNTEAFF. Written as DNA, the CDR3 is TGTGCCAGCATCCCGACAGGGAACACTGAAGCTTTCTTT. The chain carries TRBV5-4 and TRBJ1-1, with D maybe TRBD1 (6 bases). Trimming stripped 6 bases from V and 1 base from J, with 10 bases between. Germline values: CDR1 SGHNT, CDR2 YYREEE (reference sequence). This CDR3 has 13 amino acids.

The CDR3 sequence: CASSKAGNWDHEQYF. Here the CDR3 DNA reads TGTGCCAGCAGCAAAGCGGGAAATTGGGATCACGAGCAGTACTTC. The chain recombines TRBV21-1 with TRBJ2-7. TRBV21-1 is shown as a pseudogene. The CDR3 is 15 amino acids.

About this clone itself: In the same sample, other DNA sequences code for this CDR3. The rearrangement joins TRBV27 to TRBJ2-7; 11 nucleotides match TRBD2. The CDR3 is 15 amino acids. CDR1 and CDR2 (germline): MNHEY, SMNVEV (reference sequence). V was clipped by 6 bases and J by 1 base; unmatched bases: 5. The CDR3 DNA sequence: TGTGCCAGCAGCGTAGCGGGAGGGGGGTCCTACGAGCAGTACTTC. Protein sequence: CASSVAGGGSYEQYF.

The chain uses TRBV2 and TRBJ2-1; D may be TRBD1 or TRBD2 (5 bases each). V shed 2 bases and J shed 7 bases, with 9 bases lying between them. CDR3 length equals 13 residues. The germline CDR1 and CDR2 sequences are SNHLY and FYNNEI. CDR3 sequence (DNA): TGTGCCAGCAGTGAACTGTGGGGGAATGAGCAGTTCTTC. It encodes CASSELWGNEQFF.

The chain recombines TRBV7-9 with TRBJ1-2, with unresolved D. This CDR3 region has 14 residues. V was trimmed by 5 bases and J by 5 bases, leaving 15 bases between them. CDR1 and CDR2 (germline): SEHNR, FQNEAQ (reference sequence). The CDR3 DNA follows: TGTGCCAGCAGCCTCGTAGGCAGGCAGTATGGCTACACCTTC. As protein: CASSLVGRQYGYTF.

The chain uses TRBV6-1 and TRBJ2-7, with 7 bases fitting TRBD1. Germline V gives CDR1 MNHNS, CDR2 SASEGT. Trimming at V came to 3 bases and at J to 2 bases, leaving 16 bases not matched to a gene. The length of the CDR3 is 18 residues. The CDR3 nucleotides read TGTGCCAGCAGTGAGTCCAGGGGGTTTGGGAGCGGACCCTACGAGCAGTACTTC. This encodes CASSESRGFGSGPYEQYF.

J is TRBJ2-5 and V is TRBV6-6; tentatively, D is TRBD2 (5 bases). Looked up from germline, CDR1 is MNHNY and CDR2 is SVGAGI (reference sequence). Trimming cost V 2 bases and J 5 bases, with 9 bases left between them. CDR3 size: 13 residues. CDR3 loop: CASSYEGMETQYF. The DNA for the CDR3 is TGTGCCAGCAGTTACGAGGGAATGGAGACCCAGTACTTC.

The chain links TRBV5-1 to TRBJ1-1; D remains unclear. Germline assignment: CDR1 SGHRS and CDR2 YFSETQ. CDR3 size: 14 residues. The germline V and J ends were trimmed by 4 bases and 4 bases, with 14 bases remaining between them. CDR3 DNA sequence: TGCGCCAGCAGCGCCGGCGAGGGAGTCACTGAAGCTTTCTTT. Translation: CASSAGEGVTEAFF.

This clone was found once. The V call is TRBV9, the J call TRBJ2-1, with 8 bases matching TRBD2. CDR1 SGDLS and CDR2 YYNGEE come from the germline V gene. The CDR3 covers 18 residues. After removal of 0 bases from V and 0 bases from J, the junction contained 8 bases not matched to a gene. CDR3 bases: TGTGCCAGCAGCGTAGAGGCTAGCGGGCCTAGCTCCTACAATGAGCAGTTCTTC. Its protein product is CASSVEASGPSSYNEQFF.

The chain carries TRBV5-4 and TRBJ2-3; the D call may be TRBD1 or TRBD2 (5 bases each). The CDR3 contains 14 residues. Germline CDR1 SGHNT, CDR2 YYREEE (reference sequence). Trimming cost V 0 bases and J 6 bases, with 11 bases left between them. The CDR3, as DNA: TGTGCCAGCAGCTTGGGGCTAGCAGGGGATACGCAGTATTTT. Translating gives CASSLGLAGDTQYF.

The V and J genes are TRBV7-2 and TRBJ2-7; 10 nucleotides align to TRBD2. The length of the CDR3 is 14 residues. V gave up 0 bases and J gave up 6 bases; unmatched junction bases: 2. The V gene's germline CDR1 is SGHTA and CDR2 FQGNSA. The CDR3 loop reads CASSLAGLAPEQYF. CDR3 nucleotide sequence: TGTGCCAGCAGCTTAGCGGGACTAGCGCCCGAGCAGTACTTC.

V usage is TRBV27 and J usage is TRBJ1-2; 9 positions agree with TRBD1. V dropped 5 bases and J dropped 3; count of bases not matched to a gene: 7. The CDR3 has 15 residues. The germline V gene encodes CDR1 MNHEY and CDR2 SMNVEV (reference sequence). CDR3 bases: TGTGCCAGCAGTACCACAGGGGGCGTTTACTATGGCTACACCTTC. Its translation: CASSTTGGVYYGYTF.

Worth noting for this clone: In the same sample, other DNA sequences code for this CDR3. V is TRBV5-4 and J is TRBJ1-2; D is undetermined. The germline gives CDR1 SGHNT, CDR2 YYREEE (reference sequence). This CDR3 is built from 13 residues. V lost 0 bases and J lost 2, with 5 bases in between. The CDR3 reads CASSLGLNYGYTF. Written as DNA, the CDR3 is TGTGCCAGCAGCTTGGGACTAAACTATGGCTACACCTTC.

The chain recombines TRBV6-5 with TRBJ1-2; tentative D call: TRBD1 (6 bases). The CDR3 has 15 amino acids. Trimming stripped 0 bases from V and 6 bases from J, with 14 bases between. CDR1 is MNHEY and CDR2 is SVGAGI in the germline V gene. CDR3 amino acids: CASSYSTGTGHGYTF. In DNA form, the CDR3 reads TGTGCCAGCAGTTACTCGACAGGAACAGGACATGGCTACACCTTC.

The rearrangement uses TRBV4-1 and TRBJ2-7; tentatively, D is TRBD2 (6 bases). Trimming shortened V by 0 bases and J by 0 bases, and 12 bases separated the two germline ends. The length of the CDR3 is 16 residues. The germline CDR1 and CDR2 sequences are MGHRA and YSYEKL. The CDR3 sequence is CASSQDHRGSSYEQYF. The CDR3 DNA reads as TGCGCCAGCAGCCAAGATCACCGGGGGAGCTCCTACGAGCAGTACTTC.

V gene TRBV15 combines with J gene TRBJ1-5, with unresolved D. Germline assignment: CDR1 LNHNV and CDR2 YYDKDF (reference sequence). This CDR3 has 13 residues. Trimming stripped 5 bases from V and 0 bases from J, with 5 bases between. The CDR3 reads CATSPNSNQPQHF. The CDR3 DNA is TGTGCCACCAGCCCTAATAGCAATCAGCCCCAGCATTTT.

The J gene is TRBJ2-2, the V gene TRBV11-2; D is ambiguous. Trimming pared 2 bases from V and 7 bases from J, leaving 8 bases between. This CDR3 contains 13 residues. CDR1 and CDR2 (germline): SGHAT, FQNNGV. The CDR3 protein is CASSLTSSGELFF. The DNA for the CDR3 is TGTGCCAGCAGCTTAACGTCGAGCGGGGAGCTGTTTTTT.

This clone has a handful of counts. The chain links TRBV7-8 to TRBJ1-5; no firm D call. CDR1 and CDR2 (germline): SGHVS, FQNEAQ. Trimming stripped 3 bases from V and 7 bases from J, with 7 bases between. The CDR3 covers 12 residues. The CDR3 DNA sequence: TGTGCCAGCAGCTTTGTGGGCCAGCCCCAGCATTTT. It translates to CASSFVGQPQHF. The variable domain in full, with the rest retrieved from reference TRBV7-8 and TRBJ1-5, is GAGVSQSPRYKVAKRGQDVALRCDPISGHVSLFWYQQALGQGPEFLTYFQNEAQLDKSGLPSDRFFAERPEGSVSTLKIQRTQQEDSAVYLCASSFVGQPQHFGDGTRLSIL.

The chain has TRBV6-5 and TRBJ1-2; no reliable D call. Looked up from germline, CDR1 is MNHEY and CDR2 is SVGAGI. The CDR3 is 13 residues long. V was cut by 4 bases and J by 4 bases, with 10 bases left in between. CDR3 amino acids: CASSSTVRYGYTF. CDR3 coding DNA: TGTGCCAGCAGTTCTACGGTTCGCTATGGCTACACCTTC.

With regard to this clone: Other nucleotide sequences in the sample specify the same CDR3. The chain combines TRBV28 with TRBJ1-1; D call uncertain. V was trimmed by 4 bases and J by 0 bases, leaving 9 bases between them. CDR1 and CDR2 from the germline V gene are MDHEN and SYDVKM. The CDR3 consists of 14 residues. The CDR3 here is CASSSGFMNTEAFF. As DNA, the CDR3 is TGTGCCAGCAGTTCCGGGTTTATGAACACTGAAGCTTTCTTT.

This clone was detected once. The chain combines TRBV6-5 with TRBJ2-5; D is undetermined. This CDR3 spans 14 amino acids. The germline CDR1 and CDR2 sequences are MNHEY and SVGAGI. The ends were cut back, 5 bases at V and 3 bases at J, with 13 bases in the middle. The CDR3 coding sequence is TGTGCCAGCAGTGTCGACTGGCCAAAAGAGACCCAGTACTTC. This sequence encodes CASSVDWPKETQYF.

The chain uses TRBV28 and TRBJ1-4, with a weak D call TRBD1 (5 bases). CDR1 and CDR2 (germline): MDHEN, SYDVKM. This CDR3 has 15 amino acids. The V gene lost 6 bases and the J gene lost 2 bases, with 13 bases spanning the gap. The CDR3 loop reads CASSPWRGTNEKLFF. CDR3 bases: TGTGCCAGCAGCCCCTGGAGGGGCACTAATGAAAAACTGTTTTTT. The full variable domain, with the rest looked up from reference TRBV28 and TRBJ1-4, is DVKVTQSSRYLVKRTGEKVFLECVQDMDHENMFWYRQDPGLGLRLIYFSYDVKMKEKGDIPEGYSVSREKKERFSLILESASTNQTSMYLCASSPWRGTNEKLFFGSGTQLSVL.